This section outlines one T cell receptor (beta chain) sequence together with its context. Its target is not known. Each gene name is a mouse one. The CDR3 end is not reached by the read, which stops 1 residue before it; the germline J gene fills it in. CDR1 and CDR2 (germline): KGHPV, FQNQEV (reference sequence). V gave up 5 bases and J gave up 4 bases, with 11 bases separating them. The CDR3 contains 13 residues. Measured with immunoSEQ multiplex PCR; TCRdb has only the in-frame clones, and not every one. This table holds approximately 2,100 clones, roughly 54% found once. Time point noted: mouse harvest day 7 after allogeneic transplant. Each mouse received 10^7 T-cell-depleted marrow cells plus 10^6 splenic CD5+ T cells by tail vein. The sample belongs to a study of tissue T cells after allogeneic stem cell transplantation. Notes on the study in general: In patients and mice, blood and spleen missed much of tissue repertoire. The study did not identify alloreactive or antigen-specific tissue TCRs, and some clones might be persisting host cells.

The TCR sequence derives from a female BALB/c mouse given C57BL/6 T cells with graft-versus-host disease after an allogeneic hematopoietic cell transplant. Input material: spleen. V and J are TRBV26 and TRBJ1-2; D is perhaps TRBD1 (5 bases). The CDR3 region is CASSLQVGSDYTF. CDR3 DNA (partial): TGTGCCAGCAGTTTACAGGTTGGCTCCGACTACACC. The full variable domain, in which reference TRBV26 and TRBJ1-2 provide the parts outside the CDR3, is NSKVIQTPRYLVKGQGQKAKMRCIPEKGHPVVFWYQQNKNNEFKFLINFQNQEVLQQIDMTEKRFSAECPSNSPCSLEIQSSEAGDSALYLCASSLQVGSDYTFGSGTRLLVI.